This T cell receptor beta chain was observed in a study of identical twins. This clonotype was detected a few times. Antigen specificity is unknown. There are 13 residues in the CDR3. Germline CDR1 DFQATT, CDR2 SNEGSKA (reference sequence). The germline V and J ends were trimmed by 1 base and 9 bases, with 10 bases remaining between them. Whole-study results and caveats: With beta out-of-frame sequences, excess sharing by twins was weaker.

One entry per CDR3 protein, called by TCRdb with MiXCR from the 5' RACE reads. The data hold hundreds of thousands of distinct CDR3 sequences, with 5.5% to 6.5% observed a single time. V usage is TRBV20-1 and J usage is TRBJ1-6, with D tentatively TRBD1 (5 bases). The sequenced material came from naive T cells sorted from blood. This clonotype was sampled from a man between 18 and 29 years old in good health. The CDR3 DNA follows: TGCAGTGCTAGAGTCGGGGCACGTTCACCCCTCCACTTT. Amino acid sequence: CSARVGARSPLHF.